This T cell receptor beta chain comes out of a study of cytomegalovirus exposure and HLA in healthy donors. V dropped 5 bases and J dropped 10; count of bases not matched to a gene: 15. Germline V gene sequence: CDR1 MGHDK, CDR2 SYGVNS. The CDR3 has 17 amino acids. PCR involved 60 Vbeta and 13 Jbeta primers. The protocol was immunoSEQ multiplex PCR, while the TCRdb copy is restricted to in-frame clones and leaves out a portion. The sample comprises 90,000 to 150,000 clones, around 70% of which are singletons, and 9.5% to 13% rests with the top ten. Study findings and constraints: It is likely that the observed cluster of highly shared sequence variants was a sequencing artifact.

To note about this clone: The antigen remains undetermined.

V is TRBV25-1 and J is TRBJ1-6; 9 nucleotides agree with TRBD1. The TCR was taken from a woman in her forties or fifties in good health and CMV-seropositive. Sequencing was performed on PBMCs. This chain's CDR3 is CASSTTAGTGFWSPLHF. The CDR3 DNA follows: TGTGCCAGCAGTACAACCGCCGGGACAGGGTTTTGGTCACCCCTCCACTTT. Drawing the rest from reference TRBV25-1 and TRBJ1-6, the complete variable domain is EADIYQTPRYLVIGTGKKITLECSQTMGHDKMYWYQQDPGMELHLIHYSYGVNSTEKGDLSSESTVSRIRTEHFPLTLESARPSHTSQYLCASSTTAGTGFWSPLHFGNGTRLTVT.